The sequence of this T cell receptor (beta chain) was determined in a study of response to subunit inactivated influenza vaccine. Germline-derived CDR1 and CDR2 are MNHEY and SMNVEV (reference sequence). The J segment lost 0 bases and the V segment lost 1 base, leaving 5 bases of the junction unmatched. The CDR3 is 18 amino acids. Whole-study findings and limits: The study's authors posited that every seasonal influenza vaccination enlists few new T cells.

TCRdb re-derived calls from the RT-PCR reads in MiXCR, one entry per CDR3 protein. The table has hundreds of thousands of distinct CDR3 sequences, 12% seen once. This clonotype showed up many times. Its antigen is undetermined. The chain links TRBV27 to TRBJ2-6; TRBD1 aligns across 8 bases. The sequences come from non-naive T cells sorted from PBMCs, collected approximately 15 days before vaccination. The TCR sequence derives from a man in his forties or fifties who received an inactivated influenza vaccine. CDR3 sequence: CASSLWGTGSSGANVLTF. CDR3 in DNA: TGTGCCAGCAGTTTATGGGGGACAGGTTCCTCTGGGGCCAACGTCCTGACTTTC. Drawing the rest from reference TRBV27 and TRBJ2-6, the complete variable domain is EAQVTQNPRYLITVTGKKLTVTCSQNMNHEYMSWYRQDPGLGLRQIYYSMNVEVTDKGDVPEGYKVSRKEKRNFPLILESPSPNQTSLYFCASSLWGTGSSGANVLTFGAGSRLTVL.